This record looks at one T cell receptor (beta chain) sequence and its context. Its antigen is not identified. This entry is derived from a study of OX40 agonist ivuxolimab in advanced cancers. TCRdb keeps only in-frame clones here, not all; method: immunoSEQ multiplex PCR. The data hold about 77,000 clones, with roughly nine tenths observed a single time. This CDR3 contains 10 residues. The V and J ends lost 5 bases and 7 bases respectively, with 3 bases between them. Germline lookup yields CDR1 WNHNN and CDR2 SYGVQD (reference sequence). General study findings and limits: No antigen was identified for the clonally expanded peripheral T cells. With doses of 0.1 to 3.0 mg/kg, CD4+ and CD8+ blood T cells had undergone clonal expansion by week 6.

The sequence was collected from an adult with an advanced solid tumor such as melanoma, head and neck, liver or kidney cancer. The J gene is TRBJ2-1, the V gene TRBV10-1, with D uncertain. Specimen: CD4+ or CD8+ T cells sorted from blood, collected in a trial of the OX40 agonist ivuxolimab. The CDR3 region has the DNA TGCGCCAGCAGTCTGAATGAGCAGTTCTTC. Residues: CASSLNEQFF.